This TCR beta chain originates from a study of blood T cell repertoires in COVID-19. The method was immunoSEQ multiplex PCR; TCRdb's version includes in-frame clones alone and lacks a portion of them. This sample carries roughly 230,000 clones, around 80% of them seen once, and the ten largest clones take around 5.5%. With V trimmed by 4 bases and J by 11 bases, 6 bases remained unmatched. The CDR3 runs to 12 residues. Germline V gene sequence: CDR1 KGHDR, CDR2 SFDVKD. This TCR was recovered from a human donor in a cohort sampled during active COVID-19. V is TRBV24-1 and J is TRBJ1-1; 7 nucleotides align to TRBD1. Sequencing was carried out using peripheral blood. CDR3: CATSETTGTAFF. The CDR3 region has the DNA TGTGCCACCAGTGAGACGACAGGGACGGCTTTCTTT.